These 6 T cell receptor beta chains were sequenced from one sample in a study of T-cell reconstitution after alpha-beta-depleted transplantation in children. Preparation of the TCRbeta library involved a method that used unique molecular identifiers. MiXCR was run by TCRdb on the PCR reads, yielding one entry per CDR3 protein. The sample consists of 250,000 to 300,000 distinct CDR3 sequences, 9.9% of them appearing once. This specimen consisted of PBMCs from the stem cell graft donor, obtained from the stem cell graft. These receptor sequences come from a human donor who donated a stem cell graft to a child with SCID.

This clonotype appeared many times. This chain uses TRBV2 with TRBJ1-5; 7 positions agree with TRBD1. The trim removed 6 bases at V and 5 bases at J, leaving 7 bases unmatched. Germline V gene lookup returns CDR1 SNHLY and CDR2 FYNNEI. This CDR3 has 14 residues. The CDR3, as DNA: TGTGCCAGCAGACCCGGGACAGTTGATCAGCCCCAGCATTTT. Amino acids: CASRPGTVDQPQHF.

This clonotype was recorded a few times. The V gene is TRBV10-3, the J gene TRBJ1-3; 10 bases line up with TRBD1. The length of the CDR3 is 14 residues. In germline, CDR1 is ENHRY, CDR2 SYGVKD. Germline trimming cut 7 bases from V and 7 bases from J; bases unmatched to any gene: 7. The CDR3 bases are TGTGCCATCACCGACGGACAGGGGGGGAACACCATATATTTT. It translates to CAITDGQGGNTIYF.

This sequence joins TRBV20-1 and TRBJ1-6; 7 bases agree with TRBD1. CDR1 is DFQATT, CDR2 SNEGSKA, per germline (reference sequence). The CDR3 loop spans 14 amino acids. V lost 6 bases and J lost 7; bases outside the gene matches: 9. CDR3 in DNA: TGCAGTGCCCTACGGACAGGCACAAATTCACCCCTCCACTTT. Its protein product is CSALRTGTNSPLHF.

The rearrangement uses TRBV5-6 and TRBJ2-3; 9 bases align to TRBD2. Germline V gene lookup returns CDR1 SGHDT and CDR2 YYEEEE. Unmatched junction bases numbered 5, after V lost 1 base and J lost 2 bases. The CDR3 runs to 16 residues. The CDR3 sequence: CASSLFQRGDTDTQYF. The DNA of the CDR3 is TGTGCCAGCAGCTTGTTCCAGCGGGGGGACACAGATACGCAGTATTTT.

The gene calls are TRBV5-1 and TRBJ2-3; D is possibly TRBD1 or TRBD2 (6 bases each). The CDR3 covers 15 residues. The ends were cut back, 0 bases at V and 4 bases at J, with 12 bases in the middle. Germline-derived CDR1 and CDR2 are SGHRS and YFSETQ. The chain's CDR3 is CASSLGGAGADTQYF. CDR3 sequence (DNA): TGCGCCAGCAGCTTGGGGGGGGCTGGGGCAGATACGCAGTATTTT.

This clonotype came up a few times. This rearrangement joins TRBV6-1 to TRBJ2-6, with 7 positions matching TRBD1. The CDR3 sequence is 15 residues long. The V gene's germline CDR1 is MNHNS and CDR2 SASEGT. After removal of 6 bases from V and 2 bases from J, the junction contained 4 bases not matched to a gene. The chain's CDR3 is CASRDTGAGANVLTF. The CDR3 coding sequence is TGTGCCAGCAGGGATACAGGGGCTGGGGCCAACGTCCTGACTTTC.